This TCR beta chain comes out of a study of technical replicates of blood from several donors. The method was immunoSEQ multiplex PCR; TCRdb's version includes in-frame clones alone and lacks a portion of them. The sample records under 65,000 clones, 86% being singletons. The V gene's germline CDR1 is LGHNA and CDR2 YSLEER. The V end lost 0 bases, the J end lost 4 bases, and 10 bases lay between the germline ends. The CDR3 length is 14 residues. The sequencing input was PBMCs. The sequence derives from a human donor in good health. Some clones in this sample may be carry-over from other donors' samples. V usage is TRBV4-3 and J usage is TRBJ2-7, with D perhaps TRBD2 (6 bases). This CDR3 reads CASSQDLGGYEQYF. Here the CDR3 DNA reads TGCGCCAGCAGCCAAGATTTGGGGGGTTACGAGCAGTACTTC.